Below, one T cell receptor (beta chain) is given with its context. There is no known antigen for this receptor. Per-nucleotide qualities are absent, and no much larger clonotype sits a single base away. From its cysteine to its phenylalanine, the CDR3 spans 12 amino acids. Of the read, only the CDR3 DNA is kept; its 36 bases are in frame from base 1. Taken from the germline V gene (reference sequence), the CDR1 and CDR2 loops are LNHDA and SQIVND. The germline V and J ends show losses of 4 bases and 10 bases respectively, and no gene match explains 6 bases of the junction. The data originate from a study of blood T cell repertoires in COVID-19 (dated by TCRdb to about 2020). Some background on the complete study: The collaborator samples originated in the United States, Italy and Spain and spanned the acute and convalescent phases of COVID-19. Where available, HLA class I and class II types were taken from metadata supplied by the sample provider and were not determined by assay-based typing. Samples came from the ongoing ImmuneRACE study (first 160 participants) plus 1,254 subjects from 6 global collaborators. The material from the prospective study consisted of cDNA or gDNA derived from T cells, B-cell-depleted T cells, or PBMCs. The dataset comprised deeply sampled blood TCRbeta repertoires from subjects exposed to, actively infected with, or recovered from COVID-19. A freely available public database, intended as a resource for researchers studying the immune response to SARS-CoV-2, is where the repertoires were released. Sample metadata almost always included a de-identified subject ID, COVID-19 status, age in years and sex. The paper's findings and limits, for the study overall: The quantity of clinical and demographic metadata differed by source and by participant and was supplied without curation.

Enrolling through a virtual design, the prospective study's participants ranged in age from roughly 18 to 90 years and lived across about two dozen United States geographic areas. In the prospective study, participants were assigned to cohorts based on the clinical history participants reported in a screening survey and a study questionnaire. Recovered participants in ImmuneRACE Cohort 3 were defined as having two consecutive negative NP/OP PCR tests, clearance from a healthcare professional, or resolution of symptoms. In the prospective study, mobile phlebotomists collected whole blood, serum and a nasopharyngeal or oropharyngeal swab from each participant. Participants in the prospective study had the option to provide additional blood draws and questionnaires over a roughly two-month period. Before DNA extraction, blood samples from the prospective study were shipped at room temperature or frozen.

The immunoSEQ Assay, a bias-controlled multiplex PCR, was used to amplify TCRbeta CDR3 regions from genomic DNA. In the original analysis: The number of nucleated cells in each sample was estimated from the amplification of reference gene primers within the assay. To quantify the absolute abundance of each unique TCRbeta CDR3 rearrangement, sequence reads were collapsed and filtered. For each sample, productive Simpson clonality was calculated by taking the square root of Simpson's diversity index across productive rearrangements. Drawn from immuneACCESS, this table holds only the in-frame rearrangements with V and J called that TCRdb kept. Clones are partly lost; checked studies trace under half to an unresolved V gene and leave the rest unexplained. From that table come the V and J calls and clone size; the DNA was used to work out D and trimming. Present in this sample are 180,000 or so clones, almost 85% of which were seen just once. Of the sample, roughly 9.6% falls within the top ten clones.

This receptor chain uses TRBV19 and TRBJ1-1, with 7 bases matching TRBD1. Sequences were obtained from PBMCs or T cells enriched from blood (not recorded which). This receptor was identified in a man between 50 and 59 years old who had recovered from COVID-19. The DNA sequence reads TGTGCCAGTAGTACTTACAGGGGTACAGCTTTCTTT. The encoded protein is CASSTYRGTAFF.